This T cell receptor beta chain came from a study of blood T cell repertoires in COVID-19. The assay was immunoSEQ multiplex PCR, and TCRdb's table has in-frame clones only and misses some. This table has just over 250,000 clones, about nine tenths appearing once. This clone appeared a single time. Germline assignment: CDR1 MNHEY and CDR2 SMNVEV (reference sequence). The V segment lost 1 base and the J segment 7 bases; nucleotides outside the gene matches: 2. The CDR3 loop spans 14 amino acids. This TCR came from a middle-aged man who had recovered from COVID-19. The J gene is TRBJ2-1, the V gene TRBV27; 9 bases map to TRBD2. Sequenced sample: peripheral blood. CDR3 in DNA: TGTGCCAGCAGTTTATGGGCGGGAGGGAATGAGCAGTTCTTC. This sequence encodes CASSLWAGGNEQFF.